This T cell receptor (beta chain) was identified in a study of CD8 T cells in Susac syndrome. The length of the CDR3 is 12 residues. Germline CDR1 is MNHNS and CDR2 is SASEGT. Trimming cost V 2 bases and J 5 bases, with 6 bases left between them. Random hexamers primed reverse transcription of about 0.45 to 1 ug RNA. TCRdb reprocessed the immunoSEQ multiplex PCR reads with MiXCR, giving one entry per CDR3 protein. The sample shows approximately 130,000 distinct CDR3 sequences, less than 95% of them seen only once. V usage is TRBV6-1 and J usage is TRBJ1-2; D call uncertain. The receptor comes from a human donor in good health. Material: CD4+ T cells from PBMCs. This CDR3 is CASSERGYGYTF. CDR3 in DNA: TGTGCCAGCAGTGAACGTGGGTATGGCTACACCTTC.